This TCR beta chain was identified during a study of blood T cells in healthy people across ages. A second PCR, run for about 7 to 11 cycles, used a sample-barcoded 5' primer plus a J-beta primer mix. TCRdb ran MiXCR on the 5' RACE reads and lists one entry per CDR3 protein. The sample carries about 780,000 distinct CDR3 sequences, under 30% recorded once. The CDR3 contains 11 residues. The germline V and J ends were trimmed by 4 bases and 5 bases, with 6 bases remaining between them. Germline loops: CDR1 MNHEY, CDR2 SMNVEV (reference sequence). These sequences were also reported in another study, on T cells of mothers and their children.

The receptor was isolated from a boy aged 5-17 years in good health. This chain uses TRBV27 with TRBJ2-7; D uncertain. Sequencing input: blood. CDR3 sequence: CASSSHNEQYF. The CDR3 DNA reads as TGTGCCAGCAGTTCCCATAACGAGCAGTACTTC.